Presented here are 26 T cell receptor beta chains from one specimen sequenced in a study of control samples from healthy donors and cancer patients. Sequencing was performed with immunoSEQ multiplex PCR; in TCRdb, only in-frame clones are kept and a portion is missing. The repertoire has about 140,000 clones, 88% of them found once; the top ten carry roughly 9%. The sequenced sample was blood. Receptors originate from a woman under 40 in good health.

The chain couples TRBV1 to TRBJ2-7. TRBV1 is a known pseudogene. There are 15 residues in the CDR3. The CDR3 region has the DNA TGCACCAGCACCTTGGGGGACCAGGACTGCTACGAGCAGTACTTC. Translation: CTSTLGDQDCYEQYF.

The chain employs TRBV7-2 and TRBJ1-5; D is uncertain. The CDR3 loop spans 13 amino acids. Germline V gene sequence: CDR1 SGHTA, CDR2 FQGNSA. With 7 bases removed from V and 7 bases from J, the gap between germline ends came to 14 bases. CDR3 region: CASTPTADQPQHF. CDR3 DNA sequence: TGTGCCAGCACCCCCACGGCCGACCAGCCCCAGCATTTT.

The V call is TRBV11-3, the J call TRBJ2-3; 7 bases are shared with TRBD1. Germline V gene data show CDR1 as SGHNT and CDR2 as YENEEA. The trim removed 6 bases at V and 4 bases at J, leaving 7 bases unmatched. The CDR3 is made up of 14 amino acids. CDR3 DNA sequence: TGTGCCAGCAGTCTCGGGGACAGTTCAGATACGCAGTATTTT. It is translated as CASSLGDSSDTQYF.

J is TRBJ2-7 and V is TRBV24-1; TRBD2 aligns across 13 bases. The trim removed 9 bases at V and 7 bases at J, leaving 5 bases unmatched. The CDR3 sequence is 13 residues long. Per the germline V gene, CDR1 is KGHDR and CDR2 is SFDVKD. DNA of the CDR3: TGTGCCACCGGGACTAGCGGGACTCGGGAGCAGTACTTC. This sequence encodes CATGTSGTREQYF.

J is TRBJ1-4 and V is TRBV19; no firm D call. The CDR3 totals 11 residues. V dropped 7 bases and J dropped 8 bases, with 8 bases sitting between them. Germline assignment: CDR1 LNHDA and CDR2 SQIVND (reference sequence). The CDR3 sequence is CASTKNEKLFF. The CDR3 nucleotides are TGTGCCAGTACCAAAAACGAAAAACTGTTTTTT. The full variable domain, in which reference TRBV19 and TRBJ1-4 provide the parts outside the CDR3, is DGGITQSPKYLFRKEGQNVTLSCEQNLNHDAMYWYRQDPGQGLRLIYYSQIVNDFQKGDIAEGYSVSREKKESFPLTVTSAQKNPTAFYLCASTKNEKLFFGSGTQLSVL.

V usage is TRBV14 and J usage is TRBJ2-4; D is perhaps TRBD1 or TRBD2 (5 bases each). V dropped 8 bases and J dropped 0 bases, with 8 bases sitting between them. CDR1 SGHDN and CDR2 FVKESK come from the germline V gene. The CDR3 is 13 residues long. The CDR3 spells CASAGTAKNIQYF. The CDR3 region has the DNA TGTGCCAGCGCCGGGACAGCCAAAAACATTCAGTACTTC.

The chain couples TRBV19 to TRBJ2-2; TRBD2 agrees at 9 bases. Germline trimming cut 5 bases from V and 3 bases from J; bases unmatched to any gene: 4. The length of the CDR3 is 15 residues. Per germline, CDR1 LNHDA and CDR2 SQIVND (reference sequence). CDR3 DNA: TGTGCCAGTAGTGAGGTAGCGGGAGACACCGGGGAGCTGTTTTTT. Protein: CASSEVAGDTGELFF.

This clone was seen a single time. The chain recombines TRBV7-3 with TRBJ2-1; a weak D match, TRBD2 (6 bases). The germline CDR1 and CDR2 sequences are SGHTA and FQGTGA. V lost 0 bases, J lost 4 bases, and 7 bases lay in between. The CDR3 sequence is 14 residues long. CDR3 amino acids: CASSLTSGYNEQFF. The CDR3 coding sequence is TGTGCCAGCAGCTTAACTAGCGGTTACAATGAGCAGTTCTTC.

The chain recombines TRBV29-1 with TRBJ1-2, with TRBD1 as a possible D gene (5 bases). Per germline, CDR1 SQVTM and CDR2 ANQGSEA. The CDR3 covers 14 residues. With 1 base removed from V and 4 bases from J, the gap between germline ends came to 13 bases. The CDR3 spells CSVEGGTDIYGYTF. The DNA for the CDR3 is TGCAGCGTTGAAGGTGGGACGGATATCTATGGCTACACCTTC.

The chain links TRBV30 to TRBJ1-3; tentatively, D is TRBD1 (5 bases). V was pared by 3 bases and J by 0 bases, with 12 bases between. The germline V gene has CDR1 GTSNPN and CDR2 SVGIG (reference sequence). There are 15 residues in the CDR3. The CDR3 region is CAWSPWGSSGNTIYF. The CDR3 DNA sequence: TGTGCCTGGAGCCCCTGGGGGAGCTCTGGAAACACCATATATTTT.

J is TRBJ2-2 and V is TRBV3-1 (or the pseudogene TRBV3-2); D could derive from TRBD1 or TRBD2 (6 bases each). Trimming cost V 2 bases and J 3 bases, with 10 bases left between them. The CDR3 covers 15 residues. CDR1 and CDR2 from the germline V gene are LGHDT and YNNKEL (reference sequence). The CDR3: CASSQWGADTGELFF. Written as DNA, the CDR3 is TGTGCCAGCAGCCAATGGGGGGCGGACACCGGGGAGCTGTTTTTT.

The rearrangement links TRBV28 to TRBJ1-3, with D maybe TRBD1 (5 bases). The V end was cut by 5 bases, the J end by 4 bases, with 21 bases between. This CDR3 spans 17 amino acids. In germline, CDR1 is MDHEN, CDR2 SYDVKM. The CDR3, as DNA: TGTGCCAGCAGTGATTGGGACGCCTCCCCGGGGGGAAACACCATATATTTT. Translated, it gives CASSDWDASPGGNTIYF.

J is TRBJ1-2 and V is TRBV2, with TRBD1 matching 7 bases. V shed 6 bases, J shed 7 bases, and the junction held 8 bases outside the gene matches. The germline V gene encodes CDR1 SNHLY and CDR2 FYNNEI. This CDR3 is built from 13 residues. DNA of the CDR3: TGTGCCAGCAGAGAGGACAGGATGGGTGGCTACACCTTC. It encodes CASREDRMGGYTF.

This clone was counted a single time. The J gene is TRBJ1-1, the V gene TRBV21-1; TRBD1 was called by the table and not checked on the DNA. TRBV21-1 is deemed a pseudogene. The length of the CDR3 is 15 residues. Here the CDR3 reads CASSKRTLRGTEAFF. CDR3 in DNA: TGTGCCAGCAGCAAAAGGACCCTTAGGGGGACTGAAGCTTTCTTT.

The rearrangement uses TRBV7-8 and TRBJ2-1; 12 nucleotides align to TRBD2. The CDR3 is 19 amino acids. Germline V gene data show CDR1 as SGHVS and CDR2 as FQNEAQ. V lost 5 bases and J lost 5; bases outside the gene matches: 16. The CDR3, as DNA: TGTGCCAGCAGCCCATATAGACTAGCGGGAGTGGGGCTTAACAATGAGCAGTTCTTC. This encodes CASSPYRLAGVGLNNEQFF.

This rearrangement joins TRBV21-1 to TRBJ1-4; the D call TRBD1 from the table was never checked on the DNA. TRBV21-1 has pseudogene status. This CDR3 has 16 amino acids. Written as DNA, the CDR3 is TGTGCCAGCAGCACAAACGGCAGGGGTTGGTGTGAAAAACTGTTTTTT. This gives the protein CASSTNGRGWCEKLFF.

The CDR3: CASSPDAGGWPYNEQFF. CDR3 nucleotide sequence: TGCGCCAGCAGCCCGGACGCGGGGGGGTGGCCTTACAATGAGCAGTTCTTC. The chain is built from TRBV5-1 and TRBJ2-1, with 9 bases lining up with TRBD2. Germline V CDR1 and CDR2: SGHRS, YFSETQ. There are 17 residues in the CDR3. V gave up 4 bases and J gave up 4 bases; unmatched junction bases: 12.

V usage is TRBV19 and J usage is TRBJ2-1; 8 bases agree with TRBD2. The CDR3 has 18 amino acids. V was clipped by 3 bases and J by 7 bases; unmatched bases: 17. Germline V CDR1 and CDR2: LNHDA, SQIVND (reference sequence). CDR3 bases: TGTGCCAGTAGTATGTTCGGCCGACTAGCGTCAAGGGGTAATGAGCAGTTCTTC. It translates to CASSMFGRLASRGNEQFF. Full variable domain (rest looked up from reference TRBV19 and TRBJ2-1): DGGITQSPKYLFRKEGQNVTLSCEQNLNHDAMYWYRQDPGQGLRLIYYSQIVNDFQKGDIAEGYSVSREKKESFPLTVTSAQKNPTAFYLCASSMFGRLASRGNEQFFGPGTRLTVL.

This rearrangement joins TRBV3-1 (or the pseudogene TRBV3-2) to TRBJ2-2; TRBD2 is a possible D gene (5 bases). Germline CDR1 reads LGHDT; CDR2 reads YNNKEL (reference sequence). V was shortened by 3 bases and J by 4 bases, with 9 bases between the two germline ends. The CDR3 totals 14 residues. The chain's CDR3 is CASSQYRGTGELFF. The CDR3 DNA reads as TGTGCCAGCAGCCAGTATCGGGGCACCGGGGAGCTGTTTTTT.

CDR3 protein: CASSLGQAHSGNTIYF. Here the CDR3 DNA reads TGTGCCAGCAGCTTAGGACAGGCCCACTCTGGAAACACCATATATTTT. This sequence joins TRBV7-9 and TRBJ1-3, with D perhaps TRBD1 (6 bases). V was cut by 1 base and J by 0 bases, with 10 bases left in between. This CDR3 region has 16 residues. Per the germline V gene, CDR1 is SEHNR and CDR2 is FQNEAQ (reference sequence). The full variable domain, completed using reference TRBV7-9 and TRBJ1-3, is DTGVSQNPRHKITKRGQNVTFRCDPISEHNRLYWYRQTLGQGPEFLTYFQNEAQLEKSRLLSDRFSAERPKGSFSTLEIQRTEQGDSAMYLCASSLGQAHSGNTIYFGEGSWLTVV.

The chain links TRBV6-5 to TRBJ1-2, with TRBD1 as a possible D gene (5 bases). V lost 7 bases and J lost 7, with 16 bases in between. CDR3 length equals 13 residues. Germline assignment: CDR1 MNHEY and CDR2 SVGAGI. The CDR3 bases are TGTGCCAGCATCTCCGGGGGGGAATCTGGCTACACCTTC. Its protein product is CASISGGESGYTF.

The chain combines TRBV4-1 with TRBJ2-7, with 16 bases fitting TRBD2. Germline V gene lookup returns CDR1 MGHRA and CDR2 YSYEKL. After removal of 4 bases from V and 6 bases from J, the junction contained 3 bases not matched to a gene. The CDR3 length is 15 residues. The CDR3 nucleotides read TGCGCCAGCAGCCGGGGACTAGCGGGAGGGAGCGAGCAGTACTTC. Translating it yields CASSRGLAGGSEQYF.

The chain links TRBV20-1 to TRBJ1-5; the D is unclear. The CDR3 sequence is 14 residues long. Germline V gene sequence: CDR1 DFQATT, CDR2 SNEGSKA (reference sequence). V was trimmed by 3 bases and J by 9 bases, leaving 18 bases between them. The CDR3 here is CSASRTDPSGPQHF. Here the CDR3 DNA reads TGCAGTGCTAGTCGGACGGACCCCTCGGGGCCCCAGCATTTT.

A word on this clone: The same CDR3 also results from other DNA sequences found in this sample. This sequence joins TRBV21-1 and TRBJ2-1; the table calls TRBD2, which could not be checked here. TRBV21-1 is given as a pseudogene. The CDR3 runs 17 residues. The CDR3 DNA reads TGTGCCAGCACCCACCCGACTAGTGGGAGCTCCTACAATGAGCAGTTCTTC. Its protein product is CASTHPTSGSSYNEQFF.

The rearrangement links TRBV10-2 to TRBJ1-3, with D unresolved. Germline V gene lookup returns CDR1 WSHSY and CDR2 SAAADI. CDR3 length: 14 amino acids. With 7 bases removed from V and 4 bases from J, the gap between germline ends came to 14 bases. The CDR3 region has the DNA TGCGCCAGCAAGGACCAAGTCCGCGGAAACACCATATATTTT. Its translation: CASKDQVRGNTIYF.

The chain links TRBV6-1 to TRBJ2-7, with no clear D. Germline values: CDR1 MNHNS, CDR2 SASEGT. The germline V and J ends were trimmed by 3 bases and 6 bases, with 18 bases remaining between them. The CDR3 length is 15 residues. The CDR3 DNA is TGTGCCAGCAGTGAGCCCAGACAACTTTTAGGCGAGCAGTACTTC. Translation: CASSEPRQLLGEQYF.